This TCR beta chain was observed in a study of T-cell memory formation after mild COVID-19. One entry per CDR3 protein, called by TCRdb with MiXCR from the 5' RACE reads. The data contain 250,000 to 350,000 distinct CDR3 sequences, more than 15% of them singletons. The J segment lost 7 bases and the V segment lost 2 bases, leaving 13 bases of the junction unmatched. The CDR3 consists of 16 residues. CDR1 is MNHEY and CDR2 is SVGEGT in the germline V gene. The sequenced material came from PBMCs or a T cell subset sorted from them (not recorded which). The receptor comes from a man younger than 35 who had mild COVID-19 (a few samples of this study predate the infection). Cell type and time point are not known. The rearrangement joins TRBV6-2 or TRBV6-3 to TRBJ2-7; 8 bases align to TRBD1. The CDR3 region has the DNA TGTGCCAGCAGTTACCCGGGACAGGACGAAACGGGGGAGCAGTACGTC. Its translation: CASSYPGQDETGEQYV.